This T cell receptor beta chain was sequenced for a study of shared clonotypes between healthy human individuals. Background on the study: Each donor had three CD4 naive, three CD4 memory, two CD8 naive and one CD8 memory plate.

Points on this clone: Its antigen remains unknown.

Assay used: immunoSEQ multiplex PCR; TCRdb lists only in-frame clones, some missing. In the table there are about 2.4 million clones, roughly 92% of which are singletons. Findings and limits, study-wide: Naive subsets tended to show greater estimated richness than memory subsets. Among donors, the sharing of clonotypes was expected to be influenced by sequencing depth.

CD4+ cell separation produced CD45RA+ naive and CD45RA-negative memory subsets. Sequenced material: naive CD4+ T cells sorted from blood. Documented subset: CD45RA+ positively selected. The TCR originated in a man aged 18-30 years in good health.

CDR3 sequence (DNA): TGTGCCAGCAGCTCGGCAGGTAAAACCTACGAGCAGTACTTC. Translating gives CASSSAGKTYEQYF. V gene TRBV7-8 combines with J gene TRBJ2-7, with D hard to call. Trimming stripped 4 bases from V and 2 bases from J, with 12 bases between. The CDR3 runs to 14 residues. CDR1 is SGHVS, CDR2 FQNEAQ, per germline.